Sequencing of this T cell receptor (beta chain) was carried out in a study of T cells in Graves' hyperthyroidism and ophthalmopathy. Study-level points and caveats: Most clonotypes expanded in thyroid above 0.001 were likewise present in blood. Stable hyperthyroidism was told apart from ophthalmopathy by a model built on 13 V-J features.

The V gene's germline CDR1 is SEHNR and CDR2 FQNEAQ (reference sequence). The CDR3 spans 15 residues. Diagnosis relied on clinical symptoms, serum thyroxine and TRAb, thyroid ultrasound and orbital computed tomography. Amplification of TCR beta CDR3 regions was performed using RNA transcripts as template. HTBI primers were used for first-round RT-PCR of the TCR CDR3. TCRdb independently ran MiXCR on the multiplex PCR reads; one entry per CDR3 protein. The sample carries approximately 700,000 distinct CDR3 sequences, 40% to 55% recorded once. The table lists this clonotype with a count of one. Its antigen is not known. One end of the junction does not line up with germline, which may come from a read error.

Sequencing was carried out using peripheral blood or thyroid tissue (not recorded which). V gene TRBV7-9 combines with J gene TRBJ1-6; 9 positions agree with TRBD1. The TCR was taken from an adult man with Graves' disease, either hyperthyroidism or ophthalmopathy (not recorded which). The CDR3 region is CASSSDRGNSSPLHF. Here the CDR3 DNA reads TGTGCCAGCAGTTCCGACAGGGGGAATTCTTCACCCCTCCACTTC.